These 30 T cell receptor beta chains came from one sample sequenced in a study of multiple sclerosis patients with progressive multifocal leukoencephalopathy. Time point of the sample: time of PML onset. The assay was immunoSEQ multiplex PCR, and TCRdb's table has in-frame clones only and misses some. The sample includes 25,000 to 30,000 clones, approximately 85% of them seen just once. The material was PBMCs, obtained from a patient treated with natalizumab. Source of these receptors: a woman aged 25 to 39 with progressive multifocal leukoencephalopathy.

J is TRBJ2-5 and V is TRBV11-2; 10 bases line up with TRBD1. This CDR3 is built from 13 residues. The germline gives CDR1 SGHAT, CDR2 FQNNGV. Germline trimming cut 3 bases from V and 7 bases from J; bases unmatched to any gene: 2. The CDR3 region is CASSFGTGATQYF. CDR3 bases: TGTGCCAGCAGCTTTGGGACAGGGGCGACCCAGTACTTC.

The V call is TRBV7-8, the J call TRBJ2-5, with D possibly TRBD2 on 6 matching bases. The J call is in doubt because the DNA end fits TRBJ2-7 better. The CDR3 totals 18 residues. The V gene's germline CDR1 is SGHVS and CDR2 FQNEAQ. The CDR3 DNA reads as TGTGCCAGCAGCTTAGGACCCCAAACCCGGGAGAGCCCCTACGAGCAGTACTTC. Amino acids: CASSLGPQTRESPYEQYF.

The V call is TRBV7-2, the J call TRBJ1-6; D remains unclear. The CDR3 is made up of 15 amino acids. The ends were cut back, 5 bases at V and 8 bases at J, with 16 bases in the middle. CDR1 and CDR2 (germline): SGHTA, FQGNSA. This CDR3 is CASSAQVAQDSPLHF. DNA for the CDR3: TGTGCCAGCAGCGCGCAGGTCGCGCAGGATTCACCCCTCCACTTT.

CDR3 region: CASSVGGPSNEQFF. CDR3 nucleotides: TGTGCCAGCAGCGTAGGAGGGCCTAGCAATGAGCAGTTCTTC. The V call is TRBV9, the J call TRBJ2-1; maybe TRBD2 (5 bases). V lost 0 bases, J lost 6 bases, and 10 bases lay in between. The V gene's germline CDR1 is SGDLS and CDR2 YYNGEE. The CDR3 loop spans 14 amino acids.

The chain's CDR3 is CASTSGRNYNEQFF. CDR3 nucleotide sequence: TGTGCCAGCACGAGCGGGCGTAACTACAATGAGCAGTTCTTC. The V gene is TRBV6-5, the J gene TRBJ2-1; tentatively, D is TRBD2 (6 bases). The germline gives CDR1 MNHEY, CDR2 SVGAGI. The CDR3 is 14 amino acids. Between the trimmed V and J ends, which lost 7 bases and 3 bases, there was a span of 13 bases.

This chain uses TRBV11-2 with TRBJ2-5; D tentatively fits TRBD1 or TRBD2 (6 bases each). Germline loops: CDR1 SGHAT, CDR2 FQNNGV. The CDR3 has 16 amino acids. Trimming cost V 5 bases and J 2 bases, with 18 bases left between them. The CDR3 spells CASSLLRGTLQETQYF. The CDR3, as DNA: TGTGCCAGCAGCCTTTTACGGGGGACACTTCAAGAGACCCAGTACTTC.

This chain connects TRBV7-9 to TRBJ1-3; D is uncertain. The CDR3 extends over 17 amino acids. The V gene lost 5 bases and the J gene lost 4 bases, with 21 bases spanning the gap. Germline V gives CDR1 SEHNR, CDR2 FQNEAQ (reference sequence). The CDR3 DNA sequence: TGTGCCAGCAGCGCCATTGCGGGATCAGGTTTGGGAAACACCATATATTTT. Translation gives CASSAIAGSGLGNTIYF.

This chain uses TRBV28 with TRBJ1-1; TRBD1 might be the D (6 bases). The V gene's germline CDR1 is MDHEN and CDR2 SYDVKM. The CDR3 loop spans 15 amino acids. The V end lost 6 bases, the J end lost 1 base, and 15 bases lay between the germline ends. CDR3 coding DNA: TGTGCCAGCAGCCAAGAGCAGGGGTGGAACACTGAAGCTTTCTTT. It codes for CASSQEQGWNTEAFF. Full variable domain (missing parts from reference TRBV28 and TRBJ1-1): DVKVTQSSRYLVKRTGEKVFLECVQDMDHENMFWYRQDPGLGLRLIYFSYDVKMKEKGDIPEGYSVSREKKERFSLILESASTNQTSMYLCASSQEQGWNTEAFFGQGTRLTVV.

The genes are TRBV6-5 and TRBJ1-1, with D possibly matching TRBD1 (5 bases). The V gene's germline CDR1 is MNHEY and CDR2 SVGAGI. V lost 7 bases, J lost 5 bases, and 14 bases lay in between. The CDR3 has 13 amino acids. CDR3 amino acids: CASTQMGGTEAFF. DNA of the CDR3: TGTGCCAGCACTCAAATGGGGGGGACTGAAGCTTTCTTT.

The chain employs TRBV11-3 and TRBJ2-4, with 7 nucleotides matching TRBD1. The germline gives CDR1 SGHNT, CDR2 YENEEA. The CDR3 runs to 15 residues. The junction had 6 bases not matched to a gene; V was cut back by 6 bases and J by 1 base. Here the CDR3 DNA reads TGTGCCAGCAGACCAGACAGGGCTGCCAAAAACATTCAGTACTTC. It specifies CASRPDRAAKNIQYF.

This chain uses TRBV21-1 with TRBJ2-3; the table's D call, TRBD2, was not checked against the DNA. TRBV21-1 represents a pseudogene. The CDR3 extends over 18 amino acids. The DNA of the CDR3 is TGTGCCAGCGTACAAATGCCTAGCGGGGGGGTCTTCACAGATACGCAGTATTTT. Protein sequence: CASVQMPSGGVFTDTQYF.

This sequence joins TRBV5-1 and TRBJ2-1; the D gene is possibly TRBD1 (6 bases). The V end was cut by 4 bases, the J end by 0 bases, with 11 bases between. This CDR3 has 15 amino acids. Germline V gene data show CDR1 as SGHRS and CDR2 as YFSETQ. The DNA for the CDR3 is TGCGCCAGCAGCATCGACAGGTCCTCCTACAATGAGCAGTTCTTC. Residues: CASSIDRSSYNEQFF. The complete variable domain, with remaining parts taken from reference TRBV5-1 and TRBJ2-1, reads KAGVTQTPRYLIKTRGQQVTLSCSPISGHRSVSWYQQTPGQGLQFLFEYFSETQRNKGNFPGRFSGRQFSNSRSEMNVSTLELGDSALYLCASSIDRSSYNEQFFGPGTRLTVL.

The chain employs TRBV27 and TRBJ1-6, with D possibly TRBD1 on 6 matching bases. Germline CDR1 reads MNHEY; CDR2 reads SMNVEV (reference sequence). V shed 1 base and J shed 10 bases, with 17 bases lying between them. This CDR3 spans 16 amino acids. Written as DNA, the CDR3 is TGTGCCAGCAGTTTATATCGTGGGGGGCCAAGGTCACCCCTCCACTTT. Amino acid sequence: CASSLYRGGPRSPLHF.

The chain links TRBV5-5 to TRBJ1-2, with D unresolved. The CDR3 spans 15 residues. Trimming took off 1 base at V and 1 base at J, with 11 bases between the two ends. In germline, CDR1 is SGHKS, CDR2 YYEKEE (reference sequence). The CDR3 DNA sequence: TGTGCCAGCAGCTTGAATATCGATCTTAACTATGGCTACACCTTC. Translating it yields CASSLNIDLNYGYTF.

The rearrangement uses TRBV19 and TRBJ2-7; D possibly uses TRBD1 or TRBD2 (5 bases each). The germline V gene has CDR1 LNHDA and CDR2 SQIVND (reference sequence). Trimming left V 1 base short and J 7 bases short, with 11 bases between. The CDR3 contains 13 residues. CDR3 residues: CASSIVRGDEQYF. The CDR3 DNA sequence: TGTGCCAGTAGTATAGTACGAGGGGATGAGCAGTACTTC.

Worth noting for this clone: At one end the junction does not follow the germline gene, possibly because of a read error. V gene TRBV7-8 combines with J gene TRBJ2-4; 7 nucleotides line up with TRBD2. The CDR3 is 19 residues long. Per germline, CDR1 SGHVS and CDR2 FQNEAQ. In nucleotides, the CDR3 is TGTGCCAGCAGCTTAGTCCTAGCGGTTCCGAATTCAGCCAAAAACATTCGGTACTTC. Its protein product is CASSLVLAVPNSAKNIRYF.

CDR3 in amino acids: CASSSRTVNTGELFF. CDR3 in DNA: TGTGCCAGTAGTAGTCGGACGGTAAACACCGGGGAGCTGTTTTTT. The V call is TRBV19, the J call TRBJ2-2; D remains ambiguous. CDR3 length: 15 amino acids. The germline V gene encodes CDR1 LNHDA and CDR2 SQIVND (reference sequence). Trimming took 4 bases from V and 2 from J, leaving 11 bases between them.

The V and J genes are TRBV5-1 and TRBJ2-5, with 12 bases identical to TRBD2. Germline CDR1 SGHRS, CDR2 YFSETQ. The J segment lost 3 bases and the V segment lost 3 bases, leaving 12 bases of the junction unmatched. The CDR3 contains 18 residues. Written as DNA, the CDR3 is TGCGCCAGCAGCTACGATTTTAGGACTAGCGGGGTGAAAGAGACCCAGTACTTC. It encodes CASSYDFRTSGVKETQYF.

This rearrangement joins TRBV6-1 to TRBJ2-5; D is uncertain. Germline CDR1 MNHNS, CDR2 SASEGT. The germline V and J ends were trimmed by 5 bases and 1 base, with 8 bases remaining between them. The CDR3 is 13 amino acids. The CDR3 DNA sequence: TGTGCCAGCAGTACGCAGGCCCAAGAGACCCAGTACTTC. As protein: CASSTQAQETQYF.

The genes are TRBV5-4 and TRBJ2-2; D ambiguous. This CDR3 spans 14 amino acids. Germline CDR1 is SGHNT and CDR2 is YYREEE (reference sequence). V was clipped by 6 bases and J by 6 bases, with 15 bases between them. Here the CDR3 reads CASTPGLVAGELFF. In DNA form, the CDR3 reads TGTGCCAGCACCCCCGGTTTGGTGGCCGGGGAGCTGTTTTTT.

The J gene is TRBJ2-7, the V gene TRBV19, with D possibly TRBD2 on 6 matching bases. Germline V gene sequence: CDR1 LNHDA, CDR2 SQIVND (reference sequence). Trimming cost V 1 base and J 3 bases, with 16 bases left between them. The CDR3 is 16 amino acids. Here the CDR3 reads CASSIALVEGDYEQYF. CDR3 DNA: TGTGCCAGTAGTATAGCCCTCGTGGAGGGAGACTACGAGCAGTACTTC.

The V gene is TRBV21-1, the J gene TRBJ1-4; the D segment call TRBD1 is taken from the table without a DNA check. TRBV21-1 is tagged as a pseudogene. The CDR3 spans 16 residues. The CDR3 bases are TGTGCCAGCAGCGAATCCCCAGGGGAAACTAATGAAAAACTGTTTTTT. Its translation is CASSESPGETNEKLFF.

This chain joins TRBV2 and TRBJ2-6; D unresolved. The V gene lost 6 bases and the J gene lost 1 base, with 7 bases spanning the gap. The V gene's germline CDR1 is SNHLY and CDR2 FYNNEI. The CDR3 is 14 residues long. The CDR3, as DNA: TGTGCCAGCAGAAGTTCATCTGGGGCCAACGTCCTGACTTTC. Protein sequence: CASRSSSGANVLTF.

The rearrangement joins TRBV2 to TRBJ1-1, with D possibly TRBD1 on 5 matching bases. Trimming stripped 7 bases from V and 2 bases from J, with 14 bases between. There are 14 residues in the CDR3. Germline CDR1 is SNHLY and CDR2 is FYNNEI. In DNA, the CDR3 is TGTGCCAGCACAACCGGGACTACTAACACTGAAGCTTTCTTT. Translating gives CASTTGTTNTEAFF.

CDR3 coding DNA: TGTGCCAGCAGTTGGGGTGGGGGCGCCTACGAGCAGTACTTC. Translated, it gives CASSWGGGAYEQYF. This chain joins TRBV6-6 and TRBJ2-7; D might be TRBD1 (6 bases). The germline V and J ends were trimmed by 4 bases and 2 bases, with 12 bases remaining between them. The CDR3 sequence is 14 residues long. From germline, CDR1 is MNHNY and CDR2 SVGAGI (reference sequence).

This clone has a handful of counts. The chain recombines TRBV6-6 with TRBJ1-1, with D possibly being TRBD1 (5 bases). Germline assignment: CDR1 MNHNY and CDR2 SVGAGI (reference sequence). The CDR3 is made up of 15 amino acids. Trimming shortened V by 0 bases and J by 4 bases, and 12 bases separated the two germline ends. CDR3: CASSYSPRGGTEAFF. DNA of the CDR3: TGTGCCAGCAGTTACTCTCCCCGCGGGGGCACTGAAGCTTTCTTT.

J is TRBJ2-5 and V is TRBV18; D call uncertain. Trimming cost V 2 bases and J 8 bases, with 12 bases left between them. The CDR3 loop spans 13 amino acids. Germline lookup yields CDR1 KGHSH and CDR2 LQKENI. The CDR3 protein is CASSPGSQNTQYF. The CDR3 DNA reads TGTGCCAGCTCACCAGGCTCACAGAACACCCAGTACTTC. Looking up the rest from reference TRBV18 and TRBJ2-5 gives the full variable domain: NAGVMQNPRHLVRRRGQEARLRCSPMKGHSHVYWYRQLPEEGLKFMVYLQKENIIDESGMPKERFSAEFPKEGPSILRIQQVVRGDSAAYFCASSPGSQNTQYFGPGTRLLVL.

This clone was detected only once. The V and J genes are TRBV6-5 and TRBJ2-7; D is possibly TRBD1 (6 bases). Germline V gene data show CDR1 as MNHEY and CDR2 as SVGAGI. Trimming shortened V by 5 bases and J by 1 base, and 9 bases separated the two germline ends. The CDR3 runs to 13 residues. CDR3: CASSPGQSYEQYF. CDR3 nucleotide sequence: TGTGCCAGCAGTCCAGGACAGTCCTACGAGCAGTACTTC.

This chain joins TRBV2 and TRBJ1-1, with D possibly matching TRBD1 (5 bases). The germline CDR1 and CDR2 sequences are SNHLY and FYNNEI. Trimming pared 8 bases from V and 0 bases from J, leaving 10 bases between. The CDR3 runs 13 residues. The CDR3 reads CASGAAVNTEAFF. In DNA form, the CDR3 reads TGTGCCAGCGGGGCAGCAGTGAACACTGAAGCTTTCTTT.

The chain combines TRBV28 with TRBJ1-2; D remains unclear. This CDR3 region has 12 residues. V was cut by 6 bases and J by 8 bases, with 13 bases left in between. The germline gives CDR1 MDHEN, CDR2 SYDVKM. As DNA, the CDR3 is TGTGCCAGCAGCCCCGGGTACTCCGGCTACACCTTC. This translates into CASSPGYSGYTF.